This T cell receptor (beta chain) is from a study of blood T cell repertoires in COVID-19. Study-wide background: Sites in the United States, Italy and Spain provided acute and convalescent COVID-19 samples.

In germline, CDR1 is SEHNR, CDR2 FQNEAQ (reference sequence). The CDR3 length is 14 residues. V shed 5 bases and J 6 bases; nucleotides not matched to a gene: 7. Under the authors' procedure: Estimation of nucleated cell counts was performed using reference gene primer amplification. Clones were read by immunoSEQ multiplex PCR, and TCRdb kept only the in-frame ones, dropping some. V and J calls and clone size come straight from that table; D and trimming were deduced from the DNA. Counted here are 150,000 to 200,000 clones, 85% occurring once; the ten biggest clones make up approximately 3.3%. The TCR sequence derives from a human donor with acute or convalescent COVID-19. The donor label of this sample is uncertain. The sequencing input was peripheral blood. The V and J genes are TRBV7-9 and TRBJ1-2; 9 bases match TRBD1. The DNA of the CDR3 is TGTGCCAGCAGCCTCCAGGACAGGGGCGATGGCTACACCTTC. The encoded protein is CASSLQDRGDGYTF.